This record covers a single T cell receptor (beta chain). Its target is not known. Measured with immunoSEQ multiplex PCR; TCRdb has only the in-frame clones, and not every one. Altogether about 1.5 million clones are present, under 99% being singletons, with the ten largest covering about 0.45%. This entry comes from a study of shared clonotypes between healthy human individuals. Study-wide results and limits: Sampling involved blood alone; tissue repertoires likely differ.

The sample taken for sequencing was naive CD4+ T cells sorted from blood. Subset denoted: CD45RA+ positively selected. This sequence originates from a man aged 25-45 years in good health.

In DNA, the CDR3 is TGTGCCAGCAGCAGGGCGGGGGGCGGTCTCGAGACCCAGTACTTC. This translates into CASSRAGGGLETQYF. The chain joins TRBV5-4 to TRBJ2-5; 8 bases agree with TRBD2. This CDR3 is 15 amino acids long. V was pared by 4 bases and J by 5 bases, with 10 bases of the junction left unmatched. Germline V gene sequence: CDR1 SGHNT, CDR2 YYREEE (reference sequence).